Presented here are 24 T cell receptor beta chains from one specimen sequenced in a study of OX40 agonist ivuxolimab in advanced cancers. TCRdb keeps only in-frame clones here, not all; method: immunoSEQ multiplex PCR. Among some 90,000 clones listed, roughly 90% were seen once. The material was CD4+ or CD8+ T cells sorted from blood, obtained in a trial of the OX40 agonist ivuxolimab. The origin of the receptors is an adult with an advanced solid tumor such as melanoma, head and neck, liver or kidney cancer.

The rearrangement links TRBV21-1 to TRBJ2-7; the table gives TRBD1 as D, unverified against the DNA. TRBV21-1 is termed a pseudogene. The CDR3 is made up of 17 amino acids. The CDR3 sequence is CASTRDRGPSASYEQYF. The CDR3 DNA is TGTGCCAGCACCCGGGACAGGGGTCCTTCGGCCTCCTACGAGCAGTACTTC.

The V call is TRBV19, the J call TRBJ2-7; 9 bases map to TRBD1. CDR1 is LNHDA and CDR2 is SQIVND in the germline V gene (reference sequence). Germline trimming cut 9 bases from V and 2 bases from J; bases unmatched to any gene: 11. The CDR3 is made up of 15 amino acids. CDR3 loop: CASQKGTGFAYEQYF. The CDR3 DNA is TGTGCCAGCCAAAAAGGGACAGGGTTCGCCTACGAGCAGTACTTC.

In its sample, this clone was seen once. The J gene is TRBJ1-3, the V gene TRBV5-1; D is unresolved. V dropped 0 bases and J dropped 0 bases, with 7 bases sitting between them. Germline lookup yields CDR1 SGHRS and CDR2 YFSETQ. This CDR3 region has 15 residues. The DNA for the CDR3 is TGCGCCAGCAGCTTGGAACAGCCCTCTGGAAACACCATATATTTT. This encodes CASSLEQPSGNTIYF.

This clone was observed a handful of times. The genes are TRBV2 and TRBJ1-1; D is undetermined. Looked up from germline, CDR1 is SNHLY and CDR2 is FYNNEI. V dropped 0 bases and J dropped 5 bases, with 7 bases sitting between them. The CDR3 has 13 residues. CDR3 nucleotide sequence: TGTGCCAGCAGTGAAGCGGGAGGAACTGAAGCTTTCTTT. This gives the protein CASSEAGGTEAFF.

V usage is TRBV12-5 and J usage is TRBJ1-2; 10 positions agree with TRBD1. The CDR3 is 17 residues long. The V and J ends lost 1 base and 3 bases, in that order; junction bases with no gene match: 8. Germline lookup yields CDR1 LGHNT and CDR2 FRNRAP. The CDR3 DNA is TGTGCTAGTGGTTTGGGCTTTAGTGGGACAGGGGACTATGGCTACACCTTC. Its translation is CASGLGFSGTGDYGYTF.

This clone was recorded only once. The chain carries TRBV19 and TRBJ1-5; 7 bases match TRBD1. V dropped 10 bases and J dropped 4; count of bases not matched to a gene: 10. The CDR3 runs 14 residues. Germline V gene data show CDR1 as LNHDA and CDR2 as SQIVND (reference sequence). CDR3 residues: CAITRGPDNQPQHF. The CDR3 bases are TGTGCCATAACTAGGGGGCCCGATAATCAGCCCCAGCATTTT.

The chain carries TRBV5-6 and TRBJ1-2; no definite D call. This CDR3 contains 13 residues. Per the germline V gene, CDR1 is SGHDT and CDR2 is YYEEEE. V lost 4 bases and J lost 1, with 8 bases in between. The CDR3 region is CASSVGINYGYTF. CDR3 nucleotide sequence: TGTGCCAGCAGCGTCGGGATTAACTATGGCTACACCTTC.

This sequence joins TRBV4-1 and TRBJ1-2; D unclear. Looked up from germline, CDR1 is MGHRA and CDR2 is YSYEKL. The CDR3 sequence is 15 residues long. The ends were cut back, 5 bases at V and 2 bases at J, with 15 bases in the middle. The CDR3 region is CASSKSAPTNYGYTF. The CDR3 DNA follows: TGCGCCAGCAGCAAGAGCGCACCTACAAACTATGGCTACACCTTC.

The rearrangement joins TRBV27 to TRBJ2-1; TRBD2 might be the D (5 bases). With 8 bases removed from V and 4 bases from J, the gap between germline ends came to 18 bases. Germline V gene data show CDR1 as MNHEY and CDR2 as SMNVEV (reference sequence). This CDR3 region has 15 residues. The CDR3 DNA is TGTGCCAGCGACACTACCGGGAACCTATACAATGAGCAGTTCTTC. It translates to CASDTTGNLYNEQFF.

The CDR3 bases are TGCGCCAGCAGCCAAGGTATAGCGGGAGCCACAGATACGCAGTATTTT. Protein product: CASSQGIAGATDTQYF. The rearrangement links TRBV4-1 to TRBJ2-3; 9 nucleotides align to TRBD2. With 1 base clipped from V and 2 bases from J, the junction kept 4 bases outside the gene matches. This CDR3 region has 16 residues. Germline lookup yields CDR1 MGHRA and CDR2 YSYEKL.

The CDR3 region is CASSQFPGAYEQYF. The CDR3 bases are TGCGCCAGCAGCCAGTTCCCGGGGGCCTACGAGCAGTACTTC. The rearrangement links TRBV4-3 to TRBJ2-7, with TRBD2 as a possible D gene (6 bases). CDR1 LGHNA and CDR2 YSLEER come from the germline V gene. V was trimmed by 3 bases and J by 2 bases, leaving 11 bases between them. There are 14 residues in the CDR3.

J is TRBJ1-2 and V is TRBV6-5; 10 bases are shared with TRBD1. This CDR3 is 16 amino acids long. V dropped 2 bases and J dropped 5; count of bases not matched to a gene: 8. CDR1 and CDR2 from the germline V gene are MNHEY and SVGAGI. The chain's CDR3 is CASSYEMGQGLYGYTF. In nucleotides, the CDR3 is TGTGCCAGCAGTTACGAGATGGGACAGGGGCTGTATGGCTACACCTTC.

The V call is TRBV2, the J call TRBJ1-1; no clear D gene. Germline V gene sequence: CDR1 SNHLY, CDR2 FYNNEI. Trimming pared 3 bases from V and 6 bases from J, leaving 8 bases between. The CDR3 has 12 residues. CDR3 nucleotides: TGTGCCAGCAGTGATTGGACGGCTGAAGCTTTCTTT. It yields the protein CASSDWTAEAFF. Based on the CDR3 plus reference TRBV2 and TRBJ1-1, the full variable domain is EPEVTQTPSHQVTQMGQEVILRCVPISNHLYFYWYRQILGQKVEFLVSFYNNEISEKSEIFDDQFSVERPDGSNFTLKIRSTKLEDSAMYFCASSDWTAEAFFGQGTRLTVV.

V and J are TRBV27 and TRBJ2-1; D not resolved. Trimming took 2 bases from V and 9 from J, leaving 8 bases between them. CDR3 size: 12 residues. Germline V gene sequence: CDR1 MNHEY, CDR2 SMNVEV (reference sequence). CDR3 residues: CASSLPGIEQFF. The CDR3 nucleotides read TGTGCCAGCAGTTTACCGGGCATTGAGCAGTTCTTC.

The chain carries TRBV15 and TRBJ1-2; tentatively, D is TRBD1 (5 bases). CDR1 and CDR2 (germline): LNHNV, YYDKDF (reference sequence). V lost 2 bases and J 4 bases, leaving 17 bases between the germline ends. This CDR3 is 16 amino acids long. The CDR3 DNA reads TGTGCCACCAGCAGAATCCCCCTAGACAGCTCCTATGGCTACACCTTC. Translating it yields CATSRIPLDSSYGYTF.

The chain has TRBV19 and TRBJ2-7, with 11 bases that match TRBD1. CDR3 length: 16 residues. Trimming removed 1 base from V and 5 bases from J; junction bases left unmatched: 7. Germline values: CDR1 LNHDA, CDR2 SQIVND (reference sequence). In DNA, the CDR3 is TGTGCCAGTAGTATAGGCCGGGACAGGGGGGATCACGAGCAGTACTTC. Its protein product is CASSIGRDRGDHEQYF. The complete variable domain, with remaining parts taken from reference TRBV19 and TRBJ2-7, reads DGGITQSPKYLFRKEGQNVTLSCEQNLNHDAMYWYRQDPGQGLRLIYYSQIVNDFQKGDIAEGYSVSREKKESFPLTVTSAQKNPTAFYLCASSIGRDRGDHEQYFGPGTRLTVT.

The V gene is TRBV4-3, the J gene TRBJ2-3; the match to TRBD2 covers 8 bases. The CDR3 is made up of 16 amino acids. V dropped 0 bases and J dropped 2; count of bases not matched to a gene: 4. Germline values: CDR1 LGHNA, CDR2 YSLEER. CDR3 nucleotide sequence: TGCGCCAGCAGCCAAGATACGGGGGGGCCCACAGATACGCAGTATTTT. It codes for CASSQDTGGPTDTQYF.

CDR3 DNA sequence: TGTGCCAGCAGCTTCCCCGGGGCTGAAGCTTTCTTT. Protein sequence: CASSFPGAEAFF. The chain uses TRBV7-2 and TRBJ1-1; D uncertain. Germline assignment: CDR1 SGHTA and CDR2 FQGNSA. The CDR3 is made up of 12 amino acids. V lost 3 bases and J 6 bases, leaving 8 bases between the germline ends.

V and J are TRBV9 and TRBJ2-7; D gene uncertain. The CDR3 totals 14 residues. CDR1 and CDR2 (germline): SGDLS, YYNGEE. Trimming took 4 bases from V and 0 from J, leaving 11 bases between them. CDR3 nucleotide sequence: TGTGCCAGCAGCCCACGACCCAGCTCCTACGAGCAGTACTTC. This encodes CASSPRPSSYEQYF.

V and J are TRBV21-1 and TRBJ2-2; no check of the table's D call, TRBD1, against the DNA was made. TRBV21-1 has pseudogene status. CDR3 length: 17 amino acids. CDR3 loop: CASSIEGDRGQAGELFF. For the CDR3, the DNA is TGTGCCAGCAGCATCGAAGGGGACAGGGGGCAGGCCGGGGAGCTGTTTTTT.

The chain is built from TRBV5-1 and TRBJ1-1; D gene unclear. CDR1 and CDR2 (germline): SGHRS, YFSETQ. The CDR3 loop spans 13 amino acids. The V and J ends lost 4 bases and 5 bases respectively, with 12 bases between them. The CDR3 loop is CASSPGRTTEAFF. CDR3 nucleotide sequence: TGCGCCAGCAGCCCCGGGAGAACAACTGAAGCTTTCTTT.

The chain is built from TRBV5-8 and TRBJ2-5, with TRBD1 as a possible D gene (6 bases). There are 13 residues in the CDR3. CDR1 is SGHTS and CDR2 is YDEGEE in the germline V gene. The V end lost 7 bases, the J end lost 3 bases, and 13 bases lay between the germline ends. The DNA of the CDR3 is TGTGCCAGCCCCCGGTCAGGGGAAGAGACCCAGTACTTC. It translates to CASPRSGEETQYF.

CDR3 nucleotides: TGCGCCAGCAGTCGGGGGGACGATGAGCAGTTCTTC. Amino acid sequence: CASSRGDDEQFF. V usage is TRBV10-2 and J usage is TRBJ2-1; 7 bases match TRBD2. This CDR3 comprises 12 residues. Germline lookup yields CDR1 WSHSY and CDR2 SAAADI. Trimming removed 5 bases from V and 8 bases from J; junction bases left unmatched: 3.

The CDR3 DNA reads TGTGCCAGCAGTCGACAGGTATCCTACGAGCAGTACTTC. This translates into CASSRQVSYEQYF. The V call is TRBV6-5, the J call TRBJ2-7, with a weak D call TRBD1 (6 bases). CDR3 size: 13 residues. The germline V gene has CDR1 MNHEY and CDR2 SVGAGI. Trimming took 5 bases from V and 1 from J, leaving 9 bases between them.